A single sample is the source of the 29 T cell receptor beta chains below, sequenced in a study of T cell responses to AZD1222 COVID-19 vaccine. Only in-frame clones appear in the TCRdb table, and some are missing; sequencing was by immunoSEQ multiplex PCR. The sample has some 55,000 clones; approximately 90% are singletons. The material sequenced was peripheral blood, taken on day 0 of AZD1222 vaccination. The source is an adult in good health.

The chain carries TRBV28 and TRBJ1-2; D might be TRBD1 (5 bases). V lost 4 bases and J lost 8, with 20 bases in between. The CDR3 extends over 15 amino acids. Per the germline V gene, CDR1 is MDHEN and CDR2 is SYDVKM. The chain's CDR3 is CASSSPLTAWGGYTF. CDR3 nucleotide sequence: TGTGCCAGCAGTTCCCCGTTGACGGCATGGGGGGGCTACACCTTC.

The CDR3 sequence: CAISGDRGRNSPLHF. CDR3 sequence (DNA): TGTGCCATCAGTGGGGACAGGGGACGTAATTCACCCCTCCACTTT. The genes are TRBV10-3 and TRBJ1-6, with TRBD1 matching over 10 bases. Losses at the gene ends were 4 bases for V and 6 bases for J; bases not matched to a gene: 3. This CDR3 comprises 15 residues. The germline CDR1 and CDR2 sequences are ENHRY and SYGVKD.

This chain connects TRBV28 to TRBJ1-2, with D tentatively TRBD1 (5 bases). The V gene's germline CDR1 is MDHEN and CDR2 SYDVKM. CDR3 size: 15 residues. V lost 1 base to trimming and J lost 4 bases, with 13 bases between them. The CDR3 sequence: CASSLLGGASYGYTF. As DNA, the CDR3 is TGTGCCAGCAGTTTATTGGGAGGGGCAAGCTATGGCTACACCTTC.

The V gene is TRBV24-1, the J gene TRBJ2-1; the D gene is possibly TRBD2 (6 bases). CDR1 and CDR2 (germline): KGHDR, SFDVKD. The CDR3 length is 16 residues. V lost 4 bases, J lost 5 bases, and 17 bases lay in between. CDR3: CATSDSRRGSHNEQFF. In DNA form, the CDR3 reads TGTGCCACCAGTGACTCACGACGGGGGTCCCACAATGAGCAGTTCTTC.

V and J are TRBV6-5 and TRBJ2-3; tentatively, D is TRBD1 or TRBD2 (5 bases each). This CDR3 contains 15 residues. V was trimmed by 2 bases and J by 2 bases, leaving 11 bases between them. Germline V lookup: CDR1 MNHEY, CDR2 SVGAGI. CDR3 nucleotide sequence: TGTGCCAGCAGTTACGGGGACCGTACCACAGATACGCAGTATTTT. Encoded protein: CASSYGDRTTDTQYF.

The chain links TRBV30 to TRBJ2-7; D might be TRBD2 (5 bases). Trimming removed 5 bases from V and 6 bases from J, with 20 bases in between. The CDR3 length is 14 residues. Germline loops: CDR1 GTSNPN, CDR2 SVGIG (reference sequence). CDR3 sequence reads: CAWGGTGVPPEQYF. The CDR3 DNA reads TGTGCCTGGGGAGGCACGGGCGTTCCCCCCGAGCAGTACTTC.

This chain joins TRBV18 and TRBJ1-4; 9 bases match TRBD1. After removal of 3 bases from V and 0 bases from J, the junction contained 5 bases not matched to a gene. There are 17 residues in the CDR3. From germline, CDR1 is KGHSH and CDR2 LQKENI. The CDR3 nucleotides read TGTGCCAGCTCACCGACAGGGGGGTTTGCAACTAATGAAAAACTGTTTTTT. It yields the protein CASSPTGGFATNEKLFF.

This sequence joins TRBV6-5 and TRBJ1-5, with TRBD1 as a possible D gene (6 bases). Germline lookup yields CDR1 MNHEY and CDR2 SVGAGI. The CDR3 runs 13 residues. Trimming removed 9 bases from V and 5 bases from J, with 14 bases in between. This CDR3 reads CASLPGAYQPQHF. For the CDR3, the DNA is TGTGCCAGTCTCCCAGGGGCCTATCAGCCCCAGCATTTT.

The chain has TRBV19 and TRBJ1-5; 7 positions match TRBD1. Germline V gene data show CDR1 as LNHDA and CDR2 as SQIVND (reference sequence). V lost 8 bases, J lost 7 bases, and 11 bases stayed unmatched. The CDR3 has 14 amino acids. The CDR3: CASAGAGGFQPQHF. CDR3 sequence (DNA): TGTGCCAGTGCCGGGGCAGGGGGTTTCCAGCCCCAGCATTTT.

This chain joins TRBV6-5 and TRBJ1-1; D is undetermined. The germline V gene encodes CDR1 MNHEY and CDR2 SVGAGI. The V end lost 2 bases, the J end lost 1 base, and 5 bases lay between the germline ends. The CDR3 loop spans 13 amino acids. The CDR3 loop is CASSYGSNTEAFF. The CDR3 DNA reads as TGTGCCAGCAGTTACGGGTCGAACACTGAAGCTTTCTTT.

This clone occurred a few times. The chain joins TRBV5-8 to TRBJ2-5, with 13 bases lining up with TRBD2. Germline V gene lookup returns CDR1 SGHTS and CDR2 YDEGEE. The V segment lost 0 bases and the J segment 5 bases; nucleotides outside the gene matches: 4. The CDR3 is 16 residues long. The DNA for the CDR3 is TGTGCCAGCAGCTTGGCACTAGCGGGGGGGCTGGAGACCCAGTACTTC. Encoded protein: CASSLALAGGLETQYF.

This CDR3 is CASSQEAGTYEQYF. The CDR3 nucleotides are TGTGCCAGCAGCCAAGAAGCAGGAACCTACGAGCAGTACTTC. The V and J genes are TRBV3-1 (or the pseudogene TRBV3-2) and TRBJ2-7; D call uncertain. V was clipped by 0 bases and J by 2 bases, with 8 bases between them. Per the germline V gene, CDR1 is LGHDT and CDR2 is YNNKEL (reference sequence). The CDR3 runs 14 residues.

DNA of the CDR3: TGTGCCAGCAGTCAGGGTTACACTGAAGCTTTCTTT. The encoded protein is CASSQGYTEAFF. This sequence joins TRBV28 and TRBJ1-1; maybe TRBD1 (5 bases). V shed 5 bases and J shed 3 bases, with 7 bases lying between them. The length of the CDR3 is 12 residues. Per germline, CDR1 MDHEN and CDR2 SYDVKM.

V usage is TRBV2 and J usage is TRBJ2-3; the match to TRBD1 covers 9 bases. Unmatched junction bases numbered 4, after V lost 4 bases and J lost 2 bases. This CDR3 is 15 amino acids long. Germline V gene sequence: CDR1 SNHLY, CDR2 FYNNEI. The CDR3 sequence: CASSGGQGNTDTQYF. For the CDR3, the DNA is TGTGCCAGCAGTGGGGGACAGGGAAACACAGATACGCAGTATTTT.

The chain is built from TRBV12-3 or TRBV12-4 and TRBJ2-6, with TRBD2 as a possible D gene (6 bases). This CDR3 contains 13 residues. V lost 6 bases and J lost 13, with 16 bases in between. CDR3 loop: CASREDDSGVLTF. The CDR3 coding sequence is TGTGCCAGCAGGGAGGATGACAGCGGGGTCCTGACTTTC.

This chain uses TRBV29-1 with TRBJ2-2, with D possibly being TRBD1 (6 bases). With 7 bases removed from V and 5 bases from J, the gap between germline ends came to 14 bases. The CDR3 totals 13 residues. Germline V gene data show CDR1 as SQVTM and CDR2 as ANQGSEA. CDR3 sequence: CSASKTGTGELFF. The DNA of the CDR3 is TGCAGCGCCAGTAAGACAGGAACCGGGGAGCTGTTTTTT.

The chain combines TRBV7-8 with TRBJ1-4; D is undetermined. Trimming pared 4 bases from V and 5 bases from J, leaving 14 bases between. Germline CDR1 SGHVS, CDR2 FQNEAQ. This CDR3 comprises 15 residues. This CDR3 reads CASSSRTVENEKLFF. CDR3 DNA: TGTGCCAGCAGCTCACGGACTGTCGAAAATGAAAAACTGTTTTTT. The entire variable domain, with the rest obtained from reference TRBV7-8 and TRBJ1-4, is as follows: GAGVSQSPRYKVAKRGQDVALRCDPISGHVSLFWYQQALGQGPEFLTYFQNEAQLDKSGLPSDRFFAERPEGSVSTLKIQRTQQEDSAVYLCASSSRTVENEKLFFGSGTQLSVL.

The chain uses TRBV5-5 and TRBJ2-7, with a tentative D call TRBD2 (5 bases). The V end was cut by 3 bases, the J end by 2 bases, with 12 bases between. Germline V gene lookup returns CDR1 SGHKS and CDR2 YYEKEE (reference sequence). The CDR3 spans 14 residues. CDR3 nucleotide sequence: TGTGCCAGCAGCTCGCGGACTGAAACCTACGAGCAGTACTTC. Translating it yields CASSSRTETYEQYF.

The V gene is TRBV30, the J gene TRBJ2-7; D call uncertain. The germline gives CDR1 GTSNPN, CDR2 SVGIG (reference sequence). The CDR3 is 13 amino acids. V lost 2 bases and J 2 bases, leaving 10 bases between the germline ends. In DNA, the CDR3 is TGTGCCTGGAGTTTGTCTCACCCCTACGAGCAGTACTTC. This gives the protein CAWSLSHPYEQYF.

The chain carries TRBV20-1 and TRBJ1-5; possibly TRBD1 for D (6 bases). Germline CDR1 reads DFQATT; CDR2 reads SNEGSKA (reference sequence). This CDR3 has 13 amino acids. Trimming took 5 bases from V and 5 from J, leaving 13 bases between them. CDR3 residues: CSAGGTLHQPQHF. The CDR3 DNA follows: TGCAGTGCTGGTGGGACACTCCATCAGCCCCAGCATTTT.

Here the CDR3 reads CASSKDRNSGNTIYF. CDR3 nucleotides: TGTGCCAGCAGCAAGGACAGGAACTCTGGAAACACCATATATTTT. The genes are TRBV5-5 and TRBJ1-3; TRBD1 agrees at 7 bases. V was pared by 4 bases and J by 0 bases, with 4 bases of the junction left unmatched. This CDR3 comprises 15 residues. The germline V gene has CDR1 SGHKS and CDR2 YYEKEE (reference sequence).

The chain recombines TRBV11-2 with TRBJ2-7; tentative D call: TRBD1 (6 bases). The CDR3 runs to 13 residues. From germline, CDR1 is SGHAT and CDR2 FQNNGV. V lost 5 bases to trimming and J lost 2 bases, with 10 bases between them. The CDR3 sequence: CASSPGQAYEQYF. The CDR3 coding sequence is TGTGCCAGCAGCCCGGGACAAGCCTACGAGCAGTACTTC.

This rearrangement joins TRBV6-5 to TRBJ2-7; tentatively, D is TRBD1 or TRBD2 (7 bases each). The CDR3 loop spans 15 amino acids. Germline-derived CDR1 and CDR2 are MNHEY and SVGAGI. The V end was cut by 5 bases, the J end by 3 bases, with 17 bases between. The CDR3 protein is CASSLWGGGGYEQYF. In DNA, the CDR3 is TGTGCCAGCAGTCTTTGGGGAGGGGGCGGCTACGAGCAGTACTTC.

CDR3 residues: CAWSEPYGNEKLFF. In DNA form, the CDR3 reads TGTGCCTGGAGTGAACCGTACGGTAATGAAAAACTGTTTTTT. The genes are TRBV30 and TRBJ1-4; D unresolved. This CDR3 has 14 residues. The germline V gene encodes CDR1 GTSNPN and CDR2 SVGIG (reference sequence). Trimming stripped 1 base from V and 4 bases from J, with 10 bases between.

The chain is built from TRBV10-1 and TRBJ1-5; D is undetermined. Trimming cost V 3 bases and J 4 bases, with 7 bases left between them. CDR1 and CDR2 (germline): WNHNN, SYGVQD (reference sequence). This CDR3 has 13 amino acids. The chain's CDR3 is CASSETANQPQHF. The CDR3, as DNA: TGCGCCAGCAGTGAAACGGCTAATCAGCCCCAGCATTTT.

V and J are TRBV4-2 and TRBJ1-6; perhaps TRBD1 as D (5 bases). Germline CDR1 and CDR2: LGHNA and YNFKEQ. Trimming shortened V by 4 bases and J by 8 bases, and 15 bases separated the two germline ends. The length of the CDR3 is 15 residues. The CDR3 coding sequence is TGTGCCAGCAGCCGGGGGGAAGGTTCGGATTCACCCCTCCACTTT. Protein sequence: CASSRGEGSDSPLHF.

DNA of the CDR3: TGTGCCAGCAGCCAACTACAGCCAGTCGCTGAAGCTTTCTTT. It specifies CASSQLQPVAEAFF. The V and J genes are TRBV3-1 (or the pseudogene TRBV3-2) and TRBJ1-1; D is undetermined. Germline CDR1 LGHDT, CDR2 YNNKEL (reference sequence). V was clipped by 2 bases and J by 6 bases, with 13 bases between them. The CDR3 totals 14 residues.

In its sample, this clone was seen once. This chain uses TRBV3-1 (or the pseudogene TRBV3-2) with TRBJ1-3; D perhaps matches TRBD1 (6 bases). The V gene's germline CDR1 is LGHDT and CDR2 YNNKEL (reference sequence). Trimming removed 4 bases at V and 4 bases at J, with 14 bases between. The CDR3 has 15 residues. The CDR3 region is CASSPTEGGGNTIYF. The CDR3 coding sequence is TGTGCCAGCAGCCCCACGGAGGGGGGCGGAAACACCATATATTTT.

The V and J genes are TRBV7-2 and TRBJ2-2; D possibly corresponds to TRBD1 (5 bases). Germline values: CDR1 SGHTA, CDR2 FQGNSA. Trimming took 2 bases from V and 1 from J, leaving 17 bases between them. The CDR3 contains 18 residues. CDR3 loop: CASSLRVPGSLNTGELFF. The CDR3 region has the DNA TGTGCCAGCAGCTTAAGAGTCCCAGGGTCCCTGAACACCGGGGAGCTGTTTTTT.